Included here is one T cell receptor (beta chain) sequence, with context. The junction does not match germline at one end; this may be a read error. This record belongs to a study of CDR3 diversity in severe acne. This CDR3 has 17 amino acids. In germline, CDR1 is PRHDT, CDR2 FYEKMQ (reference sequence). TCRdb processed the PCR reads anew with MiXCR; each CDR3 protein has one entry. The table lists over 90,000 distinct CDR3 sequences, roughly 51% of them singletons. This chain links TRBV13 with TRBJ1-2, with D perhaps TRBD1 (6 bases). Material: blood. The sequence came from a male donor with acne. As DNA, the CDR3 is TGTGCCGGCAGCTCATATAACCCCTCGCCAGGGGTAAAGGGCTACACCTTC. Protein: CAGSSYNPSPGVKGYTF.